This TCR beta chain was sequenced for a study of blood T cell repertoires in COVID-19. The overall study: Collection of acute and convalescent COVID-19 samples took place in the United States, Italy and Spain. Nucleic acid was either cDNA or gDNA, and it came from T cells, B-cell-depleted T cells, or PBMCs.

Within 2 weeks before study entry, exposed participants met a COVID-19 case. CDR1 SEHNR and CDR2 FQNEAQ come from the germline V gene (reference sequence). The length of the CDR3 is 15 residues. Unmatched junction bases numbered 6, after V lost 4 bases and J lost 3 bases. Methods used by the authors: Amplified reference gene primers provided the basis for estimating nucleated cell counts. The data were produced by immunoSEQ multiplex PCR, yet TCRdb's version contains in-frame clones alone and is incomplete. The DNA gave D and trimming, while V, J and clone size come from that table. Altogether 270,000 or so clones are present, 75% to 95% being singletons, with the ten largest covering 2.5% to 3%.

The sequencing sample was made of PBMCs or T cells enriched from blood (not recorded which). J is TRBJ2-3 and V is TRBV7-9; 8 bases fit TRBD1. The clonotype originates from a man between 40 and 49 years old who had been exposed to COVID-19. Here the CDR3 DNA reads TGTGCCAGCAGCTCGGACAGGGACCATACAGATACGCAGTATTTT. Protein: CASSSDRDHTDTQYF.